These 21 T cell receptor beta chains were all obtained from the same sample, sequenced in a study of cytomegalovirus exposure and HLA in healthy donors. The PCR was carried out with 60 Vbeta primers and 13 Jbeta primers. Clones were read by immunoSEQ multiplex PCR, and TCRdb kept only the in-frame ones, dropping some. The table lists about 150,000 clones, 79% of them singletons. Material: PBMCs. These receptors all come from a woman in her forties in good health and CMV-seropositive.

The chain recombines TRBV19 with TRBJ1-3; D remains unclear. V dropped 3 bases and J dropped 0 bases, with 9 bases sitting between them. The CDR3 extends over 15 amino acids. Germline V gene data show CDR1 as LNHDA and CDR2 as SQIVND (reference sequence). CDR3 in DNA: TGTGCCAGTAGTATGGGCGTAAACTCTGGAAACACCATATATTTT. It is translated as CASSMGVNSGNTIYF.

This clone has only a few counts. The CDR3 DNA follows: TGTGCCTGGAGTAACGAGGCTAACTATGGCTACACCTTC. Its protein is CAWSNEANYGYTF. V usage is TRBV30 and J usage is TRBJ1-2, with D uncertain. The germline V and J ends were trimmed by 2 bases and 0 bases, with 7 bases remaining between them. Germline assignment: CDR1 GTSNPN and CDR2 SVGIG (reference sequence). This CDR3 has 13 amino acids.

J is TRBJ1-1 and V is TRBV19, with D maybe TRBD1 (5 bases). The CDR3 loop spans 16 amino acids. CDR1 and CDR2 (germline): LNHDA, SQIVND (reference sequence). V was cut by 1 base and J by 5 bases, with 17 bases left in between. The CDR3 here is CASSIGRGHGRTEAFF. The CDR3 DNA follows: TGTGCCAGTAGTATAGGCCGGGGCCACGGGAGGACTGAAGCTTTCTTT.

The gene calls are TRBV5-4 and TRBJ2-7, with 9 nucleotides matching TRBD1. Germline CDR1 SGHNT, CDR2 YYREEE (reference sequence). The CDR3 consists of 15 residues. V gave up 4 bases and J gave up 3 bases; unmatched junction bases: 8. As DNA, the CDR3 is TGTGCCAGCAGCCCCCGGGACAGGGCCCTCTACGAGCAGTACTTC. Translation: CASSPRDRALYEQYF.

The CDR3 bases are TGTGCCATCAGTGATGGAGGCTACGAGCAGTACTTC. Translated: CAISDGGYEQYF. The V and J genes are TRBV10-3 and TRBJ2-7, with a weak D call TRBD2 (5 bases). Trimming removed 3 bases at V and 3 bases at J, with 6 bases between. The CDR3 extends over 12 amino acids. CDR1 ENHRY and CDR2 SYGVKD come from the germline V gene.

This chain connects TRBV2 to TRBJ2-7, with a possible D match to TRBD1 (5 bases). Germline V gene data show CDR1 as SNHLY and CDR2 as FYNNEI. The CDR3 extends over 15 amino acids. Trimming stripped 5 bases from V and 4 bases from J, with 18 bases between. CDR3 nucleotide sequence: TGTGCCAGCAGTCAGTCGAGACAGAGCCGATACGAGCAGTACTTC. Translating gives CASSQSRQSRYEQYF.

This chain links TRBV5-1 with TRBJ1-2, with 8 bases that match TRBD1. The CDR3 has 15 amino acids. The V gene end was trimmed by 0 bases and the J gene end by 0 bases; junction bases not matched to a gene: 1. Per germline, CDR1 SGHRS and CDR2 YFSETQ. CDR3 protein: CASSLGQGSNYGYTF. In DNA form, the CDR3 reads TGCGCCAGCAGCTTGGGACAGGGGTCTAACTATGGCTACACCTTC.

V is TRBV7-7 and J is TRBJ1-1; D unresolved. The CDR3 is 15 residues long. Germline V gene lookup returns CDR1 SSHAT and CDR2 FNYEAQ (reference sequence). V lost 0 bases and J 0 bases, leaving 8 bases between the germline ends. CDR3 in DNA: TGTGCCAGCAGCTTAGCGCCGGTATTGAACACTGAAGCTTTCTTT. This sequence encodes CASSLAPVLNTEAFF.

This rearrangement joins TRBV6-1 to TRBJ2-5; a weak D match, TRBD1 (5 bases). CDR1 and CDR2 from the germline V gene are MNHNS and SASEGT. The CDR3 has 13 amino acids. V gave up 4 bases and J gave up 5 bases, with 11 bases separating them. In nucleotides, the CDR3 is TGTGCCAGCAGTGGTCTGGGGCGGGAGACCCAGTACTTC. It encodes CASSGLGRETQYF.

The CDR3 here is CASSYWRAGAGELFF. The CDR3 nucleotides are TGTGCCAGCAGTTACTGGCGAGCGGGAGCCGGGGAGCTGTTTTTT. The rearrangement joins TRBV6-5 to TRBJ2-2; TRBD2 aligns across 8 bases. The CDR3 has 15 residues. Germline lookup yields CDR1 MNHEY and CDR2 SVGAGI. The V segment lost 1 base and the J segment 6 bases; nucleotides outside the gene matches: 4.

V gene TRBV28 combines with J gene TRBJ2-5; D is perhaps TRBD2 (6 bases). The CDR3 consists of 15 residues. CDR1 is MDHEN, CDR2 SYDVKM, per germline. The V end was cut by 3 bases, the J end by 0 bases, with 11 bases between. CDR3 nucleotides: TGTGCCAGCAGTTTGGGCGGGGTGTACCAAGAGACCCAGTACTTC. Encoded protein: CASSLGGVYQETQYF.

CDR3 in amino acids: CASSQDPLTGDPYNEQFF. For the CDR3, the DNA is TGTGCCAGCAGCCAAGACCCCTTGACTGGCGACCCCTACAATGAGCAGTTCTTC. The rearrangement joins TRBV4-2 to TRBJ2-1; D is ambiguous. This CDR3 spans 18 amino acids. The V gene lost 0 bases and the J gene lost 2 bases, with 17 bases spanning the gap. The V gene's germline CDR1 is LGHNA and CDR2 YNFKEQ.

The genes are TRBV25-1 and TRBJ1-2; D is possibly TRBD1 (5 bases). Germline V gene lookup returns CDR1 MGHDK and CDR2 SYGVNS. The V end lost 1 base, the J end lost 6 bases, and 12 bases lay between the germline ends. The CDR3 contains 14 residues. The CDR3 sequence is CASSESGREHGYTF. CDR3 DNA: TGTGCCAGCAGTGAATCTGGCAGGGAACATGGCTACACCTTC.

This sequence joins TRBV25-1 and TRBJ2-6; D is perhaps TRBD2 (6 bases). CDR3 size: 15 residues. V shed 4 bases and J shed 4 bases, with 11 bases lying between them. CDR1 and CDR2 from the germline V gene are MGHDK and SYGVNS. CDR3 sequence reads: CASSGGEAGANVLTF. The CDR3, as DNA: TGTGCCAGCAGTGGAGGGGAGGCCGGGGCCAACGTCCTGACTTTC.

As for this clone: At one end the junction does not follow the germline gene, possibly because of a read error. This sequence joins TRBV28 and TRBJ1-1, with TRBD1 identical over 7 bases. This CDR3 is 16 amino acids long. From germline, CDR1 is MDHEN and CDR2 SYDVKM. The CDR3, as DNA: TGTGCCAACAGTTCCCGCCAGGGGGGTTTCGGAACTGAAGCTTTCTTT. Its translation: CANSSRQGGFGTEAFF. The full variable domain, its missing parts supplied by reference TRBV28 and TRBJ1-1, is DVKVTQSSRYLVKRTGEKVFLECVQDMDHENMFWYRQDPGLGLRLIYFSYDVKMKEKGDIPEGYSVSREKKERFSLILESASTNQTSMYLCANSSRQGGFGTEAFFGQGTRLTVV.

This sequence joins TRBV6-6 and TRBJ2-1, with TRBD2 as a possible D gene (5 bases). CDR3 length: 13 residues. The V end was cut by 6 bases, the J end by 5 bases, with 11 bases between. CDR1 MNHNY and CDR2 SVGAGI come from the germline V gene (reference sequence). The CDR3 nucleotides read TGTGCCAGCAGACCGGACTGGAACAATGAGCAGTTCTTC. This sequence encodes CASRPDWNNEQFF.

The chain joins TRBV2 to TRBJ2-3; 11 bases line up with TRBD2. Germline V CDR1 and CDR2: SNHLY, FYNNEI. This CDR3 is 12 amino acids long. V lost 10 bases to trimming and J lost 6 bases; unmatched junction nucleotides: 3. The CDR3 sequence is CAKRTSGDTQYF. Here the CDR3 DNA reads TGTGCCAAAAGGACTAGCGGGGATACGCAGTATTTT.

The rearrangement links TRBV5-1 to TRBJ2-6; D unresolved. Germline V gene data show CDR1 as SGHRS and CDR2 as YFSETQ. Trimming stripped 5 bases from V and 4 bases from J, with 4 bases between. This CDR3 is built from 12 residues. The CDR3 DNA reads TGCGCCAGCAGTCCGGGGGCCAACGTCCTGACTTTC. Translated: CASSPGANVLTF.

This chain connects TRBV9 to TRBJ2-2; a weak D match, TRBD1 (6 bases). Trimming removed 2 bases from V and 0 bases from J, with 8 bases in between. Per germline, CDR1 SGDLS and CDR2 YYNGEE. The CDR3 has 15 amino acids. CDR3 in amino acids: CASSVRGANTGELFF. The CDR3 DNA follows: TGTGCCAGCAGCGTCAGGGGCGCGAACACCGGGGAGCTGTTTTTT.

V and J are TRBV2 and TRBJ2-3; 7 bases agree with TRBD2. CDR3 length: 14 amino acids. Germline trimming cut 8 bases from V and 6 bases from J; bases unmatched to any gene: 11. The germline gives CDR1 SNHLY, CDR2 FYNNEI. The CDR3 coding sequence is TGTGCCAGCCCGGGGGAGGGGCTCAGGGATACGCAGTATTTT. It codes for CASPGEGLRDTQYF.

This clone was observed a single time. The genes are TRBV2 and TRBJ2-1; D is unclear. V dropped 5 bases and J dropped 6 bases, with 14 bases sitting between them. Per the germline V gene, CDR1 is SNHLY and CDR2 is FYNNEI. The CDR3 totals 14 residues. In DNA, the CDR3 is TGTGCCAGCAGTTCAACTGAGCCGATCAATGAGCAGTTCTTC. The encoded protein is CASSSTEPINEQFF.